This TCR beta chain was captured by sequencing in a study of cytomegalovirus exposure and HLA in healthy donors. Study results and limitations: Among donors in an Asian-associated ancestry cluster, a later analysis reportedly found fewer N-insertions than the roughly 610-donor mean.

Healthy donors of bone marrow made up the group. Remarks on this clone: What it binds is not known.

Germline V lookup: CDR1 MNHNY, CDR2 SVGAGI (reference sequence). The V segment lost 2 bases and the J segment 6 bases; nucleotides outside the gene matches: 6. The CDR3 sequence is 15 residues long. Primers: 60 Vbeta forward and 13 Jbeta reverse. Clones were read by immunoSEQ multiplex PCR, and TCRdb kept only the in-frame ones, dropping some. This table has 100,000 to 130,000 clones, about 80% appearing once. The chain links TRBV6-6 to TRBJ1-4; 7 positions agree with TRBD1. Sequencing used PBMCs. This TCR was recovered from a man between 25 and 39 years old in good health and CMV-seropositive. Here the CDR3 reads CASSYGDSLDEKLFF. DNA of the CDR3: TGTGCCAGCAGTTACGGGGACAGTTTAGATGAAAAACTGTTTTTT.